Listed here are 26 T cell receptor beta chains from one sample, sequenced in a study of metastatic and nonmetastatic thyroid tumors. Thyroid surgery had not been preceded by any treatment in any patient. TCRdb used MiXCR to call clones anew from the PCR reads. The table has about 33,000 clones, 18% seen once; the top ten hold around 12%. The material sequenced was blood. Receptor source: a male donor with papillary thyroid cancer or a benign thyroid nodule (not recorded which). Some clones in this sample may be carry-over from other donors' samples.

This clone was recorded many times. The chain combines TRBV11-2 with TRBJ1-6; 7 positions agree with TRBD1. CDR3 size: 14 residues. Germline lookup yields CDR1 SGHAT and CDR2 FQNNGV. The V gene end was trimmed by 4 bases and the J gene end by 7 bases; junction bases not matched to a gene: 4. Here the CDR3 DNA reads TGTGCCAGCAGCTCGGACAGGATGAATTCACCCCTCCACTTT. It translates to CASSSDRMNSPLHF.

This clone was observed many times. V is TRBV2 and J is TRBJ1-5; 9 bases are a match to TRBD1. V lost 3 bases to trimming and J lost 6 bases; unmatched junction nucleotides: 0. Germline V CDR1 and CDR2: SNHLY, FYNNEI. CDR3 size: 13 residues. The chain's CDR3 is CASSETGGQPQHF. The CDR3 DNA is TGTGCCAGCAGTGAGACAGGGGGTCAGCCCCAGCATTTT.

The V gene is TRBV20-1, the J gene TRBJ1-2; a possible D gene is TRBD1 (5 bases). V dropped 6 bases and J dropped 8 bases, with 16 bases sitting between them. This CDR3 spans 12 amino acids. Germline CDR1 is DFQATT and CDR2 is SNEGSKA (reference sequence). In DNA form, the CDR3 reads TGCAGTGCCGAAACCCGGGGGAGAGGCTACACCTTC. It yields the protein CSAETRGRGYTF.

This clone was seen more than once but under ten times. This may be a read error, as it is one base from a much larger clone. The rearrangement joins TRBV30 to TRBJ1-1; maybe TRBD1 (5 bases). Germline-derived CDR1 and CDR2 are GTSNPN and SVGIG (reference sequence). The CDR3 extends over 12 amino acids. CDR3 loop: CAWGAVNTGAFF. The CDR3 bases are TGTGCCTGGGGGGCCGTGAACACTGGAGCTTTCTTT. The variable domain in full, with the rest retrieved from reference TRBV30 and TRBJ1-1, is SQTIHQWPATLVQPVGSPLSLECTVEGTSNPNLYWYRQAAGRGLQLLFYSVGIGQISSEVPQNLSASRPQDRQFILSSKKLLLSDSGFYLCAWGAVNTGAFFGQGTRLTVV.

There are many counts of this clone. J is TRBJ2-5 and V is TRBV30; perhaps TRBD1 as D (6 bases). This CDR3 is built from 14 residues. The germline CDR1 and CDR2 sequences are GTSNPN and SVGIG (reference sequence). V lost 3 bases and J 2 bases, leaving 13 bases between the germline ends. The CDR3 loop is CAWSTGSGQETQYF. CDR3 sequence (DNA): TGTGCCTGGAGCACAGGGTCTGGGCAAGAGACCCAGTACTTC. Using reference TRBV30 and TRBJ2-5 for the parts outside the CDR3, the full variable domain is SQTIHQWPATLVQPVGSPLSLECTVEGTSNPNLYWYRQAAGRGLQLLFYSVGIGQISSEVPQNLSASRPQDRQFILSSKKLLLSDSGFYLCAWSTGSGQETQYFGPGTRLLVL.

Comments on this clone: At one of its ends the junction is not consistent with the germline gene, which may arise from a read error. The J gene is TRBJ2-1, the V gene TRBV11-1; D might be TRBD1 (6 bases). The CDR3 sequence is 17 residues long. In germline, CDR1 is SGHAT, CDR2 FQDESV (reference sequence). CDR3: CSSSPDSAIFLLNEQFF. The CDR3 nucleotides are TGTTCCAGCAGCCCGGACAGCGCCATATTCCTTCTCAATGAGCAGTTCTTC.

This clone was picked up many times. The chain employs TRBV3-1 and TRBJ1-4; D unresolved. CDR1 is LGHDT, CDR2 YNNKEL, per germline (reference sequence). Trimming took off 1 base at V and 5 bases at J, with 17 bases between the two ends. The CDR3 length is 17 residues. CDR3 nucleotide sequence: TGTGCCAGCAGCCAAGTTACAGTTGCGTCGGGGAATGAAAAACTGTTTTTT. Its protein is CASSQVTVASGNEKLFF.

This clone occurred a few times. This rearrangement joins TRBV19 to TRBJ1-5; 12 nucleotides align to TRBD1. Germline CDR1 is LNHDA and CDR2 is SQIVND (reference sequence). This CDR3 contains 17 residues. V trimming: 8 bases; J trimming: 9 bases; junction bases outside the gene matches: 17. This CDR3 reads CASGHTGTGGLGRPQHF. CDR3 nucleotides: TGTGCCAGTGGTCACACCGGGACAGGGGGCCTAGGGCGGCCCCAGCATTTT.

DNA for the CDR3: TGTGCCAGCAGTGTAATCCCGGGAAGTGGCTACACCTTC. Protein product: CASSVIPGSGYTF. This chain connects TRBV28 to TRBJ1-2; D remains ambiguous. Germline CDR1 is MDHEN and CDR2 is SYDVKM. The V end lost 5 bases, the J end lost 7 bases, and 14 bases lay between the germline ends. CDR3 length: 13 residues.

This clone has at least ten counts. This chain joins TRBV28 and TRBJ1-1; D gene ambiguous. CDR1 and CDR2 from the germline V gene are MDHEN and SYDVKM. CDR3 size: 14 residues. With 5 bases removed from V and 3 bases from J, the gap between germline ends came to 13 bases. The CDR3 DNA reads as TGTGCCAGCAGTCTTAGGGTCGGGTACACTGAAGCTTTCTTT. Translated, it gives CASSLRVGYTEAFF.

In its sample, this clone was seen many times. The rearrangement uses TRBV11-2 and TRBJ2-7; a possible D gene is TRBD2 (5 bases). The CDR3 length is 16 residues. Germline V gene data show CDR1 as SGHAT and CDR2 as FQNNGV. V was pared by 5 bases and J by 0 bases, with 17 bases between. The CDR3, as DNA: TGTGCCAGCAGCCCATTCGGGATTTTGAGCTCCTACGAGCAGTACTTC. Protein sequence: CASSPFGILSSYEQYF.

In its sample, this clone was seen many times. The genes are TRBV20-1 and TRBJ1-5; the match to TRBD1 covers 9 bases. CDR3 length equals 16 residues. After removal of 4 bases from V and 5 bases from J, the junction contained 12 bases not matched to a gene. Germline V lookup: CDR1 DFQATT, CDR2 SNEGSKA (reference sequence). CDR3: CSAKRLGQGIYQPQHF. CDR3 DNA: TGCAGTGCTAAACGACTCGGACAGGGGATATATCAGCCCCAGCATTTT.

This clone has a count of ten or more. This chain uses TRBV15 with TRBJ2-3; the D gene is possibly TRBD1 (6 bases). The V gene lost 1 base and the J gene lost 7 bases, with 18 bases spanning the gap. CDR3 length: 16 residues. Germline V gives CDR1 LNHNV, CDR2 YYDKDF (reference sequence). CDR3 protein: CATSRARQAFGNTQYF. DNA of the CDR3: TGTGCCACCAGCAGAGCTAGACAGGCGTTTGGGAATACGCAGTATTTT. The full variable domain, in which reference TRBV15 and TRBJ2-3 provide the parts outside the CDR3, is DAMVIQNPRYQVTQFGKPVTLSCSQTLNHNVMYWYQQKSSQAPKLLFHYYDKDFNNEADTPDNFQSRRPNTSFCFLDIRSPGLGDTAMYLCATSRARQAFGNTQYFGPGTRLTVL.

There are many counts of this clone. This sequence joins TRBV27 and TRBJ2-3, with 7 positions matching TRBD2. After removal of 2 bases from V and 2 bases from J, the junction contained 7 bases not matched to a gene. Germline V gives CDR1 MNHEY, CDR2 SMNVEV (reference sequence). CDR3 length equals 16 residues. CDR3 sequence reads: CASSLGLADDTDTQYF. CDR3 sequence (DNA): TGTGCCAGCAGTTTAGGGCTAGCGGACGACACAGATACGCAGTATTTT.

This clone appeared many times. CDR3 residues: CASRWNTGNTEAFF. CDR3 sequence (DNA): TGTGCCAGTAGGTGGAATACCGGGAACACTGAAGCTTTCTTT. The chain has TRBV19 and TRBJ1-1; no firm D call. From germline, CDR1 is LNHDA and CDR2 SQIVND (reference sequence). This CDR3 has 14 residues. Between the trimmed V and J ends, which lost 6 bases and 1 base, there was a span of 12 bases. Full variable domain (outside the CDR3, taken from reference TRBV19 and TRBJ1-1): DGGITQSPKYLFRKEGQNVTLSCEQNLNHDAMYWYRQDPGQGLRLIYYSQIVNDFQKGDIAEGYSVSREKKESFPLTVTSAQKNPTAFYLCASRWNTGNTEAFFGQGTRLTVV.

This clone was counted many times. The chain links TRBV30 to TRBJ2-6; TRBD2 might be the D (6 bases). The CDR3 loop spans 14 amino acids. CDR1 is GTSNPN, CDR2 SVGIG, per germline (reference sequence). Trimming cost V 5 bases and J 4 bases, with 12 bases left between them. The CDR3 DNA reads as TGTGCCTGGGCCCGAGGAGGGGGGGCCAACGTCCTGACTTTC. Amino acids: CAWARGGGANVLTF. The whole variable domain, remainder taken from reference TRBV30 and TRBJ2-6, is SQTIHQWPATLVQPVGSPLSLECTVEGTSNPNLYWYRQAAGRGLQLLFYSVGIGQISSEVPQNLSASRPQDRQFILSSKKLLLSDSGFYLCAWARGGGANVLTFGAGSRLTVL.

Note on this clone: The junction shows a germline mismatch at one end, possibly a read error. The chain uses TRBV10-3 and TRBJ1-6; TRBD1 matches at 9 bases. The germline gives CDR1 ENHRY, CDR2 SYGVKD. This CDR3 is 15 amino acids long. CDR3 sequence (DNA): TGTGCCAGCAGTAACAGGGGGCGGTTGGATTCACCCCTCCACTTT. This translates into CASSNRGRLDSPLHF.

There are a few counts of this clone. A clone one base away is much larger, so this may be a read error. In DNA, the CDR3 is TGTGCCAGCAGACCAGGGGGGACTGCAACTAATGAAAAACTGTTTTTT. Its protein is CASRPGGTATNEKLFF. The rearrangement links TRBV6-2 or TRBV6-3 to TRBJ1-4, with 7 bases lining up with TRBD1. CDR1 and CDR2 (germline): MNHEY, SVGEGT. V was clipped by 6 bases and J by 0 bases; unmatched bases: 7. The CDR3 contains 16 residues.

This clone was found many times. With a much larger clone just one base away, this may be a read error. The J gene is TRBJ1-5, the V gene TRBV28, with D tentatively TRBD1 (6 bases). V was cut by 4 bases and J by 4 bases, with 17 bases left in between. CDR3 length equals 16 residues. In germline, CDR1 is MDHEN, CDR2 SYDVKM. DNA of the CDR3: TGTGCCAGCAGTTCGGCTAGGCGGGGGGCAAATCAGCCCCAGCATTTT. Translation gives CASSSARRGANQPQHF. The entire variable domain, with the rest obtained from reference TRBV28 and TRBJ1-5, is as follows: DVKVTQSSRYLVKRTGEKVFLECVQDMDHENMFWYRQDPGLGLRLIYFSYDVKMKEKGDIPEGYSVSREKKERFSLILESASTNQTSMYLCASSSARRGANQPQHFGDGTRLSIL.

The table lists this clone with many counts. V is TRBV5-1 and J is TRBJ2-7; no firm D call. The V gene's germline CDR1 is SGHRS and CDR2 YFSETQ. V gave up 0 bases and J gave up 4 bases, with 5 bases separating them. CDR3 size: 12 residues. The CDR3 reads CASSLENYEQYF. Written as DNA, the CDR3 is TGCGCCAGCAGCTTGGAAAATTACGAGCAGTACTTC.

This clone was detected a few times. CDR3 in amino acids: CATSDPGVEQFF. The DNA of the CDR3 is TGTGCCACCAGTGACCCGGGGGTTGAGCAGTTCTTC. J is TRBJ2-1 and V is TRBV24-1; D possibly corresponds to TRBD2 (6 bases). The CDR3 totals 12 residues. Germline CDR1 reads KGHDR; CDR2 reads SFDVKD. Trimming shortened V by 4 bases and J by 9 bases, and 9 bases separated the two germline ends.

This clone appeared many times. CDR3 sequence: CASSEADLDTGELFF. The CDR3 bases are TGCGCCAGCAGTGAAGCCGATTTAGACACCGGGGAGCTGTTTTTT. The V call is TRBV10-1, the J call TRBJ2-2; D call uncertain. The CDR3 is made up of 15 amino acids. Between the trimmed V and J ends, which lost 3 bases and 3 bases, there was a span of 11 bases. CDR1 and CDR2 (germline): WNHNN, SYGVQD (reference sequence).

The sample holds many counts of this clone. The V call is TRBV28, the J call TRBJ2-1, with D perhaps matching TRBD1 (5 bases). Germline V gives CDR1 MDHEN, CDR2 SYDVKM. V lost 4 bases, J lost 4 bases, and 23 bases lay in between. The CDR3 runs to 18 residues. CDR3 protein: CASSSDTSVVSRYNEQFF. CDR3 DNA sequence: TGTGCCAGCAGTTCGGACACCTCCGTGGTATCTAGGTACAATGAGCAGTTCTTC.

This clone was seen ten or more times. The genes are TRBV5-1 and TRBJ2-1; D gene unclear. Germline CDR1 is SGHRS and CDR2 is YFSETQ. This CDR3 comprises 11 residues. V was clipped by 4 bases and J by 7 bases, with 6 bases between them. CDR3 sequence: CASSISNEQFF. In DNA form, the CDR3 reads TGCGCCAGCAGCATTTCGAATGAGCAGTTCTTC.

This clone was detected a few times. V is TRBV7-8 and J is TRBJ2-1; TRBD2 aligns across 10 bases. The CDR3 totals 15 residues. V gave up 7 bases and J gave up 3 bases; unmatched junction bases: 6. Germline CDR1 reads SGHVS; CDR2 reads FQNEAQ. The CDR3 spells CASIPRTSGYNEQFF. CDR3 coding DNA: TGTGCCAGCATACCCAGGACTAGCGGCTACAATGAGCAGTTCTTC.

This clone was detected ten times or more. This chain connects TRBV19 to TRBJ1-2; no reliable D call. This CDR3 spans 15 amino acids. Trimming pared 0 bases from V and 4 bases from J, leaving 12 bases between. CDR1 is LNHDA, CDR2 SQIVND, per germline (reference sequence). DNA of the CDR3: TGTGCCAGTAGTATAGATACCCGAGAAGGCTATGGCTACACCTTC. Its protein is CASSIDTREGYGYTF.